This T cell receptor beta chain appears in the sequencing data of a study of human T cells and chemical hapten exposure. In this sample, this clonotype turned up many times. Authors' analysis steps: Sample TCR counts, which ranged from roughly 23,224 to 750,000, had a median of approximately 100,000. TCRdb re-called the RACE reads through MiXCR, storing one row per CDR3 protein. V and J calls and clone size were set by TCRdb, not the authors. This table has about 140,000 distinct CDR3 sequences, 10% to 15% appearing once. Stated time point: patch test 2, 6 weeks after DPC sensitization. Treatment here: therapeutic diphenylcyclopropenone sensitization with weekly scalp DPC. Alopecia patients deemed DPC-suitable, aged 18 to 70, excluding pregnancy. Trimming shortened V by 3 bases and J by 3 bases, and 12 bases separated the two germline ends. The length of the CDR3 is 15 residues. The germline V gene encodes CDR1 MNHNY and CDR2 SVGAGI (reference sequence).

The receptor's source is a woman aged 45-65 years with alopecia areata. Some clones in this sample may be carry-over from other donors' samples. The genes are TRBV6-6 and TRBJ1-5; possibly TRBD1 for D (6 bases). The sequencing here drew on whole blood, taken in connection with sensitization to the hapten diphenylcyclopropenone (DPC). The CDR3, as DNA: TGTGCCAGCAGTTATGGCAGGGGTACCAATCAGCCCCAGCATTTT. This codes for CASSYGRGTNQPQHF.